The rows below give T cell receptor beta chains drawn from one sample of a study of T cell repertoires in cytomegalovirus infection. TCRdb re-derived calls from the reads in MiXCR, one entry per CDR3 protein. The sample includes about 770,000 distinct CDR3 sequences, almost 30% seen only once; the top ten take around 13%. No antigen has been assigned to these receptors. Sample: cultured CD8+ T cells from PBMCs, taken from culture after CMV antigen stimulation. The receptors shown here come from a human donor in good health (CMV status not recorded). Some clones in this sample may be carry-over from other donors' samples. CDR3s include the opening cysteine and the closing phenylalanine or tryptophan. A D gene is named only where the DNA matches it firmly. Clone size appears in some rows only: once, few, many, or a class for an expanded clone.

NA NA TRBJ1-5 TRBV12-3/TRBV12-4 CANKNSGGNQPQHF TGTGCCAACAAAAACAGTGGAGGCAATCAGCCCCAGCATTTT
NA NA TRBJ1-2 TRBV29-1 CSVEAEDYYGYTF TGCAGCGTTGAGGCAGAAGATTACTATGGCTACACCTTC
TRBD1 few TRBJ2-2 TRBV4-2 CASSQRTGGEPGELFF TGTGCCAGCAGCCAGCGGACAGGGGGCGAGCCCGGGGAGCTGTTTTTT
NA many TRBJ2-1 TRBV7-8 CASSSPSITRQGSSYNEQFF TGTGCCAGCAGCTCGCCCTCAATCACACGTCAGGGGAGCTCCTACAATGAGCAGTTCTTC
TRBD1 NA TRBJ1-1 TRBV12-3/TRBV12-4 CASSLRDRGPTEAFF TGTGCCAGCAGCCTCCGGGACAGGGGGCCCACTGAAGCTTTCTTT
NA NA TRBJ2-4 TRBV7-6 CASSLVDTPKNMQYF TGTGCCAGCAGCTTAGTCGACACGCCGAAAAACATGCAGTACTTC
TRBD2 many TRBJ2-1 TRBV24-1 CATSDVLAGGRNEQFF TGTGCCACCAGTGATGTACTAGCGGGGGGGCGCAATGAGCAGTTCTTC
TRBD1 NA TRBJ2-1 TRBV7-1 CASSPGQGADNEQFF TGTGCCAGCAGCCCGGGACAGGGGGCGGACAATGAGCAGTTCTTC
NA NA TRBJ1-2 TRBV6-2/TRBV6-3 CASSFPEGYTF TGTGCCAGCAGTTTTCCAGAAGGCTACACCTTC
NA many TRBJ2-2 TRBV7-6 CASSLASVDTGELFF TGTGCCAGCAGCTTAGCATCCGTGGACACCGGGGAGCTGTTTTTT
NA few TRBJ2-2 TRBV7-6 CASTDPGQNTGELFF TGTGCCAGCACCGACCCGGGACAGAACACCGGGGAGCTGTTTTTT
NA NA TRBJ1-2 TRBV6-2/TRBV6-3 CASSYSAVNGYTF TGTGCCAGCAGTTACTCTGCAGTAAATGGCTACACCTTC
NA few TRBJ1-2 TRBV10-3 CAISETALSGPTNYGYTF TGTGCCATCAGTGAGACAGCCCTGAGTGGTCCTACTAACTATGGCTACACCTTC
NA few TRBJ2-1 TRBV6-1 CASSDYRNEQFF TGTGCCAGCAGTGACTACAGGAATGAGCAGTTCTTC
NA NA TRBJ2-1 TRBV7-9 CASSSGYYNEQFF TGTGCCAGCAGCTCGGGGTACTACAATGAGCAGTTCTTC
NA NA TRBJ2-2 TRBV7-9 CASHSDTGELFF TGTGCCAGCCACTCGGACACCGGGGAGCTGTTTTTT
NA NA TRBJ1-2 TRBV10-1 CASSESKVDGYTF TGCGCCAGCAGTGAGTCGAAGGTGGATGGCTACACCTTC